This T cell receptor beta chain was recorded in a study of shared clonotypes between healthy human individuals. Overall study context: Donor ages ranged 18 to 49 years: a couple of women, a few men. Points from the study as a whole: There were few donors, and this limited the genetic and exposure-history diversity represented.

A remark on this clone: Its antigen is unknown.

Donors were healthy HIV-negative adults without recent acute infections or vaccinations. Replicate PCRs run on sorted subsets employed 200 ng DNA, approximately 30,000 T cell genomes. The repertoire was sequenced with immunoSEQ multiplex PCR; TCRdb's copy has only in-frame clones and lacks some. The sample yields more than 2 million clones, roughly 95% seen once. Germline CDR1 reads MNHNY; CDR2 reads SVGAGI (reference sequence). This CDR3 is built from 14 residues. With V trimmed by 1 base and J by 5 bases, 5 bases remained unmatched. The chain combines TRBV6-6 with TRBJ2-7, with 7 bases matching TRBD1. What was sequenced was naive CD4+ T cells sorted from blood. Subset in this sample: CD45RA+ positively selected. This TCR came from a man younger than 35 in good health. The CDR3 sequence is CASSYYGQGDEQYF. The CDR3 DNA follows: TGTGCCAGCAGTTACTATGGCCAGGGGGACGAGCAGTACTTC.